The clone carrying this T cell receptor (delta chain) was seen at least ten times. The data were taken from a study of γδ T cells in repeated Plasmodium falciparum infection. About the research overall: Over around 580 days, donors received four mosquito-bite P. falciparum NF54 infections.

TRG and TRD sequences were obtained from every sorted gammadelta sample. TCRdb fed the multiplex PCR reads to CATT. The repertoire has under 60,000 delta-chain clones, around 1.6% of them found once; the top ten carry 6.5% to 9.5%. This clonotype originated in a pool of human donors (malaria-infected and uninfected, not separated). The sequencing sample was made of gamma-delta T cells from blood.

CDR3 coding DNA: TGTGCCTGTGACACACTGGGGGATACAAACACCGATAAACTCATCTTT. This sequence encodes CACDTLGDTNTDKLIF. The chain uses TRDV2 and TRDJ1; TRDD3 matches 12 bases. The length of the CDR3 is 16 residues. Germline CDR1 GEAIGNYY, CDR2 EKD. V lost 1 base and J lost 0; bases outside the gene matches: 2.